These 7 T cell receptor beta chains originate from one sample sequenced in a study of metastatic and nonmetastatic thyroid tumors. Through MiXCR, TCRdb re-clonotyped the PCR reads. The table includes 20,000 or so clones, over 20% detected once. The entire patient cohort was treatment-naive prior to thyroid surgery. The source material was tumor tissue. Receptors were obtained from a male donor with papillary thyroid cancer or a benign thyroid nodule (not recorded which). Some clones in this sample may be carry-over from other donors' samples.

This clone was observed many times. With a much larger clone just one base away, this may be a read error. Other nucleotide sequences from this sample produce the same CDR3. The chain joins TRBV6-1 to TRBJ2-3; no definite D call. Germline CDR1 reads MNHNS; CDR2 reads SASEGT. This CDR3 is 12 amino acids long. CDR3 DNA sequence: TGTGCCAGCAGGGGGAACACAGATACGCAGTACTTT. Its protein product is CASRGNTDTQYF.

V is TRBV9 and J is TRBJ2-3; 8 nucleotides agree with TRBD1. Germline V CDR1 and CDR2: SGDLS, YYNGEE. This CDR3 is built from 16 residues. V was pared by 3 bases and J by 0 bases, with 6 bases of the junction left unmatched. The CDR3 sequence: CASSETGVGSTDTQYF. The CDR3 bases are TGTGCCAGCAGCGAGACAGGGGTGGGGAGCACAGATACGCAGTATTTT.

Remarks on this clone: The junction and the germline gene differ at one end; a read error may be behind it. The chain uses TRBV13 and TRBJ2-4, with D maybe TRBD1 (5 bases). The length of the CDR3 is 11 residues. Per germline, CDR1 PRHDT and CDR2 FYEKMQ (reference sequence). CDR3 in amino acids: CACSLGQGPFF. CDR3 DNA: TGTGCCTGCAGCTTGGGGCAGGGTCCGTTCTTC. Based on the CDR3 plus reference TRBV13 and TRBJ2-4, the full variable domain is AAGVIQSPRHLIKEKRETATLKCYPIPRHDTVYWYQQGPGQDPQFLISFYEKMQSDKGSIPDRFSAQQFSDYHSELNMSSLELGDSALYFCACSLGQGPFFGAGTRLSVL.

The chain employs TRBV11-3 and TRBJ2-1; 11 bases align to TRBD1. The V and J ends lost 2 bases and 4 bases, in that order; junction bases with no gene match: 4. This CDR3 is built from 16 residues. CDR1 SGHNT and CDR2 YENEEA come from the germline V gene. The CDR3 region has the DNA TGTGCCAGCAGCTTAACCGGGACAGGGGGGTACAATGAGCAGTTCTTC. This translates into CASSLTGTGGYNEQFF.

The chain joins TRBV18 to TRBJ1-2; D unresolved. The CDR3 runs 13 residues. Trimming removed 6 bases at V and 8 bases at J, with 16 bases between. Germline assignment: CDR1 KGHSH and CDR2 LQKENI. CDR3 region: CASSYDPQAGYTF. The CDR3 bases are TGTGCCAGCTCCTATGACCCTCAGGCGGGCTACACCTTC.

The chain links TRBV20-1 to TRBJ2-7; 12 positions agree with TRBD2. The CDR3 is made up of 15 amino acids. Germline V gene sequence: CDR1 DFQATT, CDR2 SNEGSKA (reference sequence). The CDR3 DNA is TGCATTGCCCCCTTCCAACTAGCGGGAGGTCACGAGCAGTACTTC. Translated: CIAPFQLAGGHEQYF.

This clone was seen repeatedly, ten times or more. The chain joins TRBV6-4 to TRBJ2-1, with a weak D call TRBD2 (5 bases). V was pared by 3 bases and J by 0 bases, with 12 bases between. CDR1 is MRHNA, CDR2 SNTAGT, per germline. The CDR3 has 16 amino acids. The CDR3 here is CASSDSLANSYNEQFF. The CDR3 DNA is TGTGCCAGCAGTGATAGTCTAGCTAACTCCTACAATGAGCAGTTCTTC.